One TCR beta chain is described in this entry. Its specificity is unknown. The treatment is: roughly 10-day PBMC culture with coronavirus spike peptide pools or control peptides (ViraFEST assay). Cell culture was performed with under 2.5 million PBMCs per well in the presence of approximately 10 IU/ml IL-2 and approximately 10 ug/ml peptide pools. Germline CDR1 SGHTA, CDR2 FQGNSA. V lost 7 bases and J 6 bases, leaving 19 bases between the germline ends. CDR3 length: 15 residues. Sequenced with the Oncomine TCR Beta short-read assay was DNA taken from cultured CD4+ T cells. Each CDR3 protein is one row after TCRdb ran MiXCR on the PCR reads. Seen here are about 14,000 distinct CDR3 sequences, 40% to 65% observed once, and the top ten hold roughly 7.8%. The sample originates from a study of vaccination and CD4 T cells after COVID-19. Study information: The convalescents comprised six males and four females, two of them Hispanic. Stimulation of cells relied on overlapping spike peptides derived from SARS-CoV-2, HCoV-NL63, HCoV-OC43 and HCoV-229E. General study points: Recorded median SARS-CoV-2-reactive clonotype numbers increased from about 20 to 38 without reaching significance.

The chain carries TRBV7-2 and TRBJ1-5; D might be TRBD1 (6 bases). The receptor was derived from a human donor who had recovered from COVID-19. Material for sequencing was CD4+ T cells from blood, cultured in vitro. CDR3 sequence (DNA): TGTGCCAGCACCAACAGGGAGTCCGGGCCTCAGCCCCAGCATTTT. Translating it yields CASTNRESGPQPQHF.